Presented here are 8 T cell receptor beta chains from one specimen sequenced in a study of a mutant IDH1 vaccine in newly diagnosed glioma. Here immunoSEQ multiplex PCR was the method, and the copy in TCRdb shows in-frame clones only, minus some. The data hold 60,000 to 85,000 clones, with around 79% observed a single time. Noted time point: baseline, week 1 (first vaccination visit). The treatment denotes: pre-vaccination baseline after standard-of-care therapy. The source material was PBMCs, sampled from a glioma patient treated with radiotherapy, temozolomide or both. The receptors shown here come from a man in his forties or fifties with glioma.

The J gene is TRBJ1-4, the V gene TRBV5-1; TRBD1 is a possible D gene (5 bases). V lost 6 bases to trimming and J lost 5 bases, with 14 bases between them. Germline assignment: CDR1 SGHRS and CDR2 YFSETQ. The CDR3 covers 14 residues. The CDR3 spells CASTPGTANEKLFF. The CDR3 region has the DNA TGCGCCAGCACCCCCGGGACGGCAAATGAAAAACTGTTTTTT.

The chain uses TRBV9 and TRBJ2-1; no definite D call. This CDR3 is 18 amino acids long. Germline assignment: CDR1 SGDLS and CDR2 YYNGEE. The V and J ends lost 2 bases and 0 bases respectively, with 18 bases between them. The CDR3 DNA follows: TGTGCCAGCAGCGTCGCGGCTAAACAGAGGAGCTCCTACAATGAGCAGTTCTTC. As protein: CASSVAAKQRSSYNEQFF.

The chain is built from TRBV30 and TRBJ1-6, with a tentative D call TRBD1 (5 bases). There are 17 residues in the CDR3. The V end lost 1 base, the J end lost 9 bases, and 22 bases lay between the germline ends. Germline CDR1 is GTSNPN and CDR2 is SVGIG (reference sequence). CDR3 sequence (DNA): TGTGCCTGGAGTGGGGGACTTGGTCGAGGGGATAGTTCACCCCTCCACTTT. Encoded protein: CAWSGGLGRGDSSPLHF. The full variable domain, completed using reference TRBV30 and TRBJ1-6, is SQTIHQWPATLVQPVGSPLSLECTVEGTSNPNLYWYRQAAGRGLQLLFYSVGIGQISSEVPQNLSASRPQDRQFILSSKKLLLSDSGFYLCAWSGGLGRGDSSPLHFGNGTRLTVT.

This chain links TRBV6-1 with TRBJ1-5; the D gene is possibly TRBD1 (6 bases). Trimming stripped 6 bases from V and 6 bases from J, with 18 bases between. This CDR3 is built from 15 residues. CDR1 and CDR2 (germline): MNHNS, SASEGT. The CDR3 here is CASRDPGTRGQPQHF. DNA for the CDR3: TGTGCCAGCAGGGATCCCGGGACAAGGGGTCAGCCCCAGCATTTT.

The V gene is TRBV5-4, the J gene TRBJ2-7, with TRBD1 as a possible D gene (6 bases). The germline CDR1 and CDR2 sequences are SGHNT and YYREEE (reference sequence). The CDR3 loop spans 16 amino acids. V was trimmed by 0 bases and J by 3 bases, leaving 16 bases between them. The CDR3 protein is CASSLAGQGMNYEQYF. CDR3 bases: TGTGCCAGCAGCTTGGCCGGGCAGGGGATGAACTACGAGCAGTACTTC.

The chain carries TRBV7-9 and TRBJ1-2; no definite D call. The length of the CDR3 is 12 residues. CDR1 SEHNR and CDR2 FQNEAQ come from the germline V gene (reference sequence). Trimming took 8 bases from V and 2 from J, leaving 9 bases between them. The CDR3 spells CASGMGNYGYTF. Written as DNA, the CDR3 is TGTGCCAGCGGAATGGGAAACTATGGCTACACCTTC.

This chain uses TRBV25-1 with TRBJ2-1, with unresolved D. In germline, CDR1 is MGHDK, CDR2 SYGVNS. Trimming took 11 bases from V and 11 from J, leaving 10 bases between them. The CDR3 runs to 9 residues. CDR3 amino acids: CAALDQQFF. CDR3 DNA sequence: TGTGCCGCCCTAGATCAGCAGTTCTTC.

The rearrangement links TRBV5-1 to TRBJ1-1; D possibly corresponds to TRBD1 (5 bases). CDR3 length: 16 residues. Germline CDR1 SGHRS, CDR2 YFSETQ. Trimming left V 1 base short and J 1 base short, with 14 bases between. The CDR3 region has the DNA TGCGCCAGCAGCTTGACCGCGGCCGGGGCGAACACTGAAGCTTTCTTT. This encodes CASSLTAAGANTEAFF.